This T cell receptor beta chain originates from a study of CD8+ T cells in alopecia areata. CDR3 length: 16 amino acids. CDR1 and CDR2 (germline): ENHRY, SYGVKD. With V trimmed by 3 bases and J by 6 bases, 9 bases remained unmatched. Extracted RNA was reverse transcribed, and the resulting cDNA served as sequencing template. This table comes from immunoSEQ multiplex PCR, and its TCRdb copy is limited to in-frame clones, with some not included. The table has some 170,000 clones, about 63% seen once; the top ten hold 1.5% to 2%. Sorted populations comprised CD4+ and CD8+ T cells obtained from PBMCs. This material consisted of CD4+ T cells sorted from blood, taken at week 0. The chain recombines TRBV10-3 with TRBJ2-7; 12 bases line up with TRBD2. The origin of this receptor is a human donor with alopecia areata. The DNA of the CDR3 is TGTGCCATCAGTGACGCGGGGAGACTAGCGGGGGTCGAGCAGTACTTC. Translation: CAISDAGRLAGVEQYF.